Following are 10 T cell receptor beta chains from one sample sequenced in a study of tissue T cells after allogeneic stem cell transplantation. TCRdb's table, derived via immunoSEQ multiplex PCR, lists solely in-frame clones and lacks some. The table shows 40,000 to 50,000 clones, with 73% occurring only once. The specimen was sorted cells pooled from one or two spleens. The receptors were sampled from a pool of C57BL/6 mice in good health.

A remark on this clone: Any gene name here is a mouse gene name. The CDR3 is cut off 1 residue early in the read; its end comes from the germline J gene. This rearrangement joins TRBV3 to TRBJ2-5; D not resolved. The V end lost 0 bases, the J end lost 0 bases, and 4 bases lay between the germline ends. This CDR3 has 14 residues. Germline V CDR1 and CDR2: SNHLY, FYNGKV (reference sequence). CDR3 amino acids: CASSLAVNQDTQYF. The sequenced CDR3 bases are TGTGCCAGCAGCTTAGCAGTTAACCAAGACACCCAGTAC.

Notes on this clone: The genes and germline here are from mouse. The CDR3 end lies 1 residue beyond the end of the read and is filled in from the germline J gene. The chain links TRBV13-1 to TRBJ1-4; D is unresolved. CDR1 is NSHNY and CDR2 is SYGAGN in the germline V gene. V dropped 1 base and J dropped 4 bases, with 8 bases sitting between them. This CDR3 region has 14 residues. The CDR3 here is CASSDLGFNERLFF. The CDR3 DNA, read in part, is TGTGCCAGCAGTGATCTGGGGTTCAACGAAAGATTATTT.

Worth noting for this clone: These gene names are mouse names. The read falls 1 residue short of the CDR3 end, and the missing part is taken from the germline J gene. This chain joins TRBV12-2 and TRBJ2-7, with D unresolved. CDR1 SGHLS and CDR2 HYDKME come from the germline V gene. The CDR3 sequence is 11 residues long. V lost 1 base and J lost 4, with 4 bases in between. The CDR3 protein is CASSLDYEQYF. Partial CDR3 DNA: TGTGCCAGCTCTCTGGATTATGAACAGTAC.

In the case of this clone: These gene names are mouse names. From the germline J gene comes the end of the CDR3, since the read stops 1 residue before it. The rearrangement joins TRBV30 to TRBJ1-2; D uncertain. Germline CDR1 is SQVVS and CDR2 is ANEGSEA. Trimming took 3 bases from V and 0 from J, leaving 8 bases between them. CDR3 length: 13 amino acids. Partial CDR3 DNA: TGTAGTTCTAGTCGCCAGGCAAACTCCGACTACACC. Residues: CSSSRQANSDYT. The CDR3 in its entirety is CSSSRQANSDYTF.

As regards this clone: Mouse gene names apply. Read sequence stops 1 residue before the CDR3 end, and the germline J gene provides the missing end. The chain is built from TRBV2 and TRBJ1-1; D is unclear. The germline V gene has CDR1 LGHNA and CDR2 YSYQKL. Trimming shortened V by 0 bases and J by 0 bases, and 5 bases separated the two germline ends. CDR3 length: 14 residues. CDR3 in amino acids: CASSQDHPNTEVFF. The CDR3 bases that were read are TGTGCCAGCAGCCAAGACCATCCAAACACAGAAGTCTTC.

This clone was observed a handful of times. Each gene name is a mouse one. CDR3 bases read: TGTGCCAGCAGCTTGGACAGGGGGCCCTATGAACAGTAC. Translating it yields CASSLDRGPYEQY. The entire CDR3 reads CASSLDRGPYEQYF. This chain connects TRBV3 to TRBJ2-7; 11 nucleotides match TRBD1. Coverage ceases 1 residue before the CDR3 finishes, and the germline J gene fills in the end. CDR1 is SNHLY and CDR2 is FYNGKV in the germline V gene (reference sequence). The CDR3 consists of 14 residues. Unmatched junction bases numbered 0, after V lost 3 bases and J lost 2 bases.

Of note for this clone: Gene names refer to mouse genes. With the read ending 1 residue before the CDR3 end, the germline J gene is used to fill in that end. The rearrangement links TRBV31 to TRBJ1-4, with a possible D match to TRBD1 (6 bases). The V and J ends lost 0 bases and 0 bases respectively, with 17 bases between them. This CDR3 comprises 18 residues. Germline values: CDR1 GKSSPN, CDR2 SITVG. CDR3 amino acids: CAWSLQGPLLISNERLFF. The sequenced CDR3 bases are TGTGCCTGGAGTCTACAGGGCCCCCTCCTGATTTCCAACGAAAGATTATTT.

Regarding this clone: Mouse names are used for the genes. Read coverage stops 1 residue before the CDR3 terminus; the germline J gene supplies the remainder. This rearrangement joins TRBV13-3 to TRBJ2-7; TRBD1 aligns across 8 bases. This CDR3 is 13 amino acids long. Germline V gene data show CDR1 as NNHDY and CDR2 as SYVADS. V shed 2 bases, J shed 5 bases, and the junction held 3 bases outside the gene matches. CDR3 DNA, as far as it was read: TGTGCCAGCAGTGACAGGGGGCGCGATGAACAGTAC. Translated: CASSDRGRDEQY. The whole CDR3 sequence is CASSDRGRDEQYF.

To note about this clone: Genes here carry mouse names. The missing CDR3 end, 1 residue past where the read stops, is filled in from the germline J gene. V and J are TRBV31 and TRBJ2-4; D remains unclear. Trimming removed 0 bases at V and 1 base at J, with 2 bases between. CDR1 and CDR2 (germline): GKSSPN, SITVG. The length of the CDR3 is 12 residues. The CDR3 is CAWSLGQNTLYF. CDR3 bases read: TGTGCCTGGAGTCTGGGTCAAAACACCTTGTAC.

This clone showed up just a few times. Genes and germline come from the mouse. This chain's CDR3 is CASSQEGGNNQAPLF. The part of the CDR3 DNA that was read is TGTGCCAGCAGCCAAGAGGGGGGGAACAACCAGGCTCCGCTT. The V gene is TRBV2, the J gene TRBJ1-5; the D gene is possibly TRBD1 (5 bases). The CDR3 goes on 1 residue after the read ends, and that part is filled in from the germline J gene. Germline V lookup: CDR1 LGHNA, CDR2 YSYQKL. Between the trimmed V and J ends, which lost 0 bases and 1 base, there was a span of 7 bases. The CDR3 spans 15 residues.